The clone carrying this T cell receptor beta chain appeared a single time. Time point: after neoadjuvant nivolumab, at surgical resection. The sample belongs to a study of neoadjuvant anti-PD-1 for oral cavity cancer. Trimming removed 2 bases from V and 0 bases from J, with 14 bases in between. The CDR3 covers 16 residues. Germline CDR1 reads SGHRS; CDR2 reads YFSETQ. Generated by immunoSEQ multiplex PCR, the TCRdb table keeps only in-frame clones and is missing some. Of some 10,000 clones detected, more than 55% appear once; the ten largest clones hold approximately 8.1%. The V call is TRBV5-1, the J call TRBJ1-1, with D possibly TRBD1 on 5 matching bases. Sequencing used tumor tissue, obtained after nivolumab (anti-PD-1) treatment. The clonotype originates from a person aged 40-85 years with oral cavity squamous cell carcinoma. CDR3 region: CASSLSGLKMNTEAFF. Written as DNA, the CDR3 is TGCGCCAGCAGCTTATCGGGACTGAAGATGAACACTGAAGCTTTCTTT.